What follows are 3 T cell receptor beta chains derived from one specimen sequenced in a study of CD8 T cells in ankylosing spondylitis. The study's findings and limits: Made up of eight highly homologous variants, a TCR beta motif appeared characteristic of ankylosing spondylitis blood.

TCRdb passed the 5' RACE reads through MiXCR, listing each CDR3 protein once. The sample includes about 500,000 distinct CDR3 sequences, roughly 13% of them seen just once. These receptors' targets are unknown. Sequenced: blood, either unsorted or a sorted T cell fraction (not recorded which). The source of these receptors is a male donor with ankylosing spondylitis.

The V and J genes are TRBV12-3 or TRBV12-4 and TRBJ1-6; 8 bases fit TRBD1. Trimming took 3 bases from V and 10 from J; bases not matched to a gene: 11. The CDR3 contains 16 residues. The CDR3 reads CASSFSTGGVRSPLHF. Here the CDR3 DNA reads TGTGCCAGCAGTTTCTCCACAGGGGGGGTAAGGTCACCCCTCCACTTT.

In its sample, this clonotype was seen many times. This sequence joins TRBV12-3 or TRBV12-4 and TRBJ2-1; D remains unclear. V lost 6 bases to trimming and J lost 11 bases, with 11 bases between them. The CDR3 covers 11 residues. CDR3 sequence: CASSPLGKQFF. CDR3 nucleotide sequence: TGTGCCAGCAGCCCTTTGGGTAAGCAGTTCTTC.

In its sample, this clonotype was seen a few times. The V and J genes are TRBV27 and TRBJ2-1; 11 nucleotides line up with TRBD2. The CDR3 runs 15 residues. Trimming removed 5 bases from V and 9 bases from J; junction bases left unmatched: 9. The germline V gene has CDR1 MNHEY and CDR2 SMNVEV (reference sequence). The DNA of the CDR3 is TGTGCCAGCAGTCTCACTAGCGGGAGCTTCCCTGAGCAGTTCTTC. It yields the protein CASSLTSGSFPEQFF.